Described below is a single TCR beta chain sequence and its context. This entry belongs to a study of blood T cell repertoires in COVID-19. Sequenced by immunoSEQ multiplex PCR; TCRdb stores in-frame clones only, minus some. The sample yields about 47,000 clones, roughly 84% seen once. CDR3 length equals 12 residues. Germline CDR1 MNHEY, CDR2 SVGAGI. Trimming cost V 10 bases and J 5 bases, with 14 bases left between them. The TCR originated in a man in his fifties or sixties with acute or convalescent COVID-19. The specimen sequenced was peripheral blood. The chain joins TRBV6-5 to TRBJ2-5; possibly TRBD1 for D (5 bases). The CDR3 sequence is CATTDSGETQYF. CDR3 DNA sequence: TGTGCCACGACAGATTCGGGTGAGACCCAGTACTTC.